These 25 T cell receptor beta chains originate from one sample sequenced in a study of T-cell reconstitution after alpha-beta-depleted transplantation in children. Researchers prepared the TCRbeta library using unique molecular identifiers, the study reports. MiXCR, applied by TCRdb to the PCR reads, yields one record per CDR3 protein. The profile covers roughly 610,000 distinct CDR3 sequences, with approximately 10% appearing a single time and 4% taken by the ten largest. The sample in question was PBMCs from the stem cell graft donor, obtained from the stem cell graft. The receptor source for this set is a human donor who donated a stem cell graft to a child with acute myeloid leukemia.

The chain carries TRBV6-2 or TRBV6-3 and TRBJ1-1; unclear D gene. From germline, CDR1 is MNHEY and CDR2 SVGEGT. This CDR3 comprises 13 residues. Trimming pared 10 bases from V and 1 base from J, leaving 13 bases between. The chain's CDR3 is CATDSGWNTEAFF. The CDR3 DNA follows: TGTGCCACTGATTCGGGGTGGAACACTGAAGCTTTCTTT.

This clonotype has more than one count but fewer than ten. The V call is TRBV5-1, the J call TRBJ2-5, with D possibly TRBD1 on 5 matching bases. The CDR3 consists of 15 residues. The germline V and J ends were trimmed by 5 bases and 4 bases, with 18 bases remaining between them. The V gene's germline CDR1 is SGHRS and CDR2 YFSETQ. The CDR3 loop is CASSPSLRQRETQYF. In nucleotides, the CDR3 is TGCGCCAGCAGTCCTTCACTTCGACAGCGAGAGACCCAGTACTTC.

This chain joins TRBV10-3 and TRBJ2-7, with TRBD1 matching over 10 bases. CDR1 and CDR2 (germline): ENHRY, SYGVKD. J was trimmed by 1 base and V by 11 bases; bases with no gene match: 8. The CDR3 length is 14 residues. CDR3 nucleotide sequence: TGTGCCGCCTCGGACAGGGGGAAGTCCTACGAGCAGTACTTC. Its protein product is CAASDRGKSYEQYF.

In its sample, this clonotype was seen many times. The chain links TRBV4-2 to TRBJ2-1; 10 bases align to TRBD2. J lost 0 bases, V lost 4 bases, and 3 bases had no gene match. This CDR3 spans 16 amino acids. Germline lookup yields CDR1 LGHNA and CDR2 YNFKEQ. CDR3 amino acids: CASSPTSGYSYNEQFF. In DNA, the CDR3 is TGTGCCAGCAGCCCGACTAGCGGGTACTCCTACAATGAGCAGTTCTTC.

This rearrangement joins TRBV29-1 to TRBJ1-1; D uncertain. Trimming cost V 4 bases and J 0 bases, with 6 bases left between them. The V gene's germline CDR1 is SQVTM and CDR2 ANQGSEA. This CDR3 has 12 amino acids. The CDR3: CSVGQLNTEAFF. CDR3 bases: TGCAGCGTTGGTCAGCTGAACACTGAAGCTTTCTTT.

This clonotype was counted ten times or more. The gene calls are TRBV10-1 and TRBJ1-1; the D is unclear. The V end lost 8 bases, the J end lost 5 bases, and 18 bases lay between the germline ends. CDR3 size: 14 residues. CDR1 and CDR2 (germline): WNHNN, SYGVQD (reference sequence). This chain's CDR3 is CASGIEVRGTEAFF. The CDR3 DNA reads as TGCGCCAGCGGAATCGAAGTCCGCGGGACTGAAGCTTTCTTT.

This clonotype was seen a handful of times. The V call is TRBV5-4, the J call TRBJ2-5; weak D call: TRBD2 (6 bases). This CDR3 contains 14 residues. Germline values: CDR1 SGHNT, CDR2 YYREEE (reference sequence). Deletions cut 3 bases from V and 5 bases from J, with 14 bases between. The CDR3 protein is CASSSSTSYETQYF. In DNA form, the CDR3 reads TGTGCCAGCAGCTCTTCGACTAGTTATGAGACCCAGTACTTC.

This clonotype was counted many times. The V call is TRBV29-1, the J call TRBJ2-1, with 16 bases aligning to TRBD2. CDR3 length: 16 residues. Germline values: CDR1 SQVTM, CDR2 ANQGSEA. J gave up 7 bases and V 5 bases, and 8 bases lay outside the gene matches. The CDR3 loop reads CSVTGTSGRGWNEQFF. The CDR3 DNA follows: TGCAGCGTTACCGGGACTAGCGGGAGGGGGTGGAATGAGCAGTTCTTC.

This clonotype was detected only a few times. This rearrangement joins TRBV4-3 to TRBJ2-1; D is possibly TRBD1 (6 bases). Trimming removed 1 base at V and 6 bases at J, with 13 bases between. The CDR3 consists of 15 residues. Germline V lookup: CDR1 LGHNA, CDR2 YSLEER. This chain's CDR3 is CASSQAGDGINEQFF. The CDR3 bases are TGCGCCAGCAGCCAAGCAGGGGACGGAATCAATGAGCAGTTCTTC.

This clonotype has a count of ten or more. J is TRBJ2-2 and V is TRBV9, with D unclear. The germline gives CDR1 SGDLS, CDR2 YYNGEE. V dropped 0 bases and J dropped 3 bases, with 3 bases sitting between them. CDR3 length: 13 residues. The DNA for the CDR3 is TGTGCCAGCAGCGTAGCTGACACCGGGGAGCTGTTTTTT. As protein: CASSVADTGELFF. Complete variable domain (other parts from reference TRBV9 and TRBJ2-2): DSGVTQTPKHLITATGQRVTLRCSPRSGDLSVYWYQQSLDQGLQFLIQYYNGEERAKGNILERFSAQQFPDLHSELNLSSLELGDSALYFCASSVADTGELFFGEGSRLTVL.

On this clonotype itself: The junction does not match germline at one end; this may be a read error. The chain combines TRBV3-1 with TRBJ2-1, with 9 nucleotides matching TRBD2. The CDR3 extends over 17 amino acids. Germline lookup yields CDR1 LGHDT and CDR2 YNNKEL (reference sequence). The CDR3: CACSQQALAGSYNEQFF. The CDR3 region has the DNA TGTGCCTGCAGCCAACAGGCCCTAGCGGGATCCTACAATGAGCAGTTCTTC.

The sample holds many counts of this clonotype. The chain employs TRBV9 and TRBJ2-7, with D perhaps TRBD1 (6 bases). The germline gives CDR1 SGDLS, CDR2 YYNGEE. The CDR3 runs 14 residues. Deletions cut 0 bases from V and 1 base from J, with 8 bases between. The CDR3 DNA follows: TGTGCCAGCAGCGTAGTCGGACAGTCCTACGAGCAGTACTTC. It translates to CASSVVGQSYEQYF.

This clonotype was observed a handful of times. The chain combines TRBV18 with TRBJ2-3; D call uncertain. Trimming pared 2 bases from V and 6 bases from J, leaving 6 bases between. Germline V lookup: CDR1 KGHSH, CDR2 LQKENI. The CDR3 spans 12 residues. CDR3 sequence reads: CASSPAEDTQYF. The DNA of the CDR3 is TGTGCCAGCTCACCAGCCGAGGATACGCAGTATTTT.

This clonotype was recorded many times. The chain is built from TRBV28 and TRBJ2-7; no firm D call. Trimming cost V 6 bases and J 0 bases, with 15 bases left between them. CDR1 MDHEN and CDR2 SYDVKM come from the germline V gene. This CDR3 has 15 residues. The CDR3 bases are TGTGCCAGCAGCTCCGGGTCAGGAATCTCCTACGAGCAGTACTTC. Translation: CASSSGSGISYEQYF.

This chain joins TRBV7-9 and TRBJ1-1, with D perhaps TRBD1 (5 bases). Germline V gene data show CDR1 as SEHNR and CDR2 as FQNEAQ (reference sequence). This CDR3 region has 17 residues. V was clipped by 5 bases and J by 8 bases, with 27 bases between them. The CDR3 nucleotides are TGTGCCAGCAGCCCGACCGGCAGTGGGGCCGACAATAGGGAAGCTTTCTTT. Encoded protein: CASSPTGSGADNREAFF.

This clonotype was counted between two and nine times. The chain combines TRBV4-3 with TRBJ2-1, with TRBD2 matching over 13 bases. The CDR3 is 15 residues long. CDR1 LGHNA and CDR2 YSLEER come from the germline V gene. With V trimmed by 4 bases and J by 7 bases, 4 bases remained unmatched. The CDR3 is CASSPRTSGGNEQFF. The CDR3 DNA follows: TGCGCCAGCAGCCCTCGGACTAGCGGGGGTAATGAGCAGTTCTTC.

The chain links TRBV20-1 to TRBJ2-4, with a weak D call TRBD1 (6 bases). The CDR3 is made up of 16 amino acids. V dropped 5 bases and J dropped 8 bases, with 25 bases sitting between them. Germline values: CDR1 DFQATT, CDR2 SNEGSKA (reference sequence). The chain's CDR3 is CSAPEPVGTGSDIQYF. The DNA for the CDR3 is TGCAGTGCTCCTGAACCCGTCGGCACAGGGTCGGACATTCAGTACTTC.

This clonotype has ten or more counts. The chain recombines TRBV20-1 with TRBJ2-3; TRBD2 agrees at 9 bases. The V segment lost 3 bases and the J segment 4 bases; nucleotides outside the gene matches: 11. This CDR3 has 16 amino acids. Germline V lookup: CDR1 DFQATT, CDR2 SNEGSKA (reference sequence). The CDR3 coding sequence is TGCAGTGCTAGTGCCTGGGCTAGCGGGACCCCAGATACGCAGTATTTT. It yields the protein CSASAWASGTPDTQYF.

This clonotype was observed a handful of times. The V call is TRBV20-1, the J call TRBJ2-3; D not certain. There are 11 residues in the CDR3. The germline CDR1 and CDR2 sequences are DFQATT and SNEGSKA (reference sequence). V lost 5 bases to trimming and J lost 5 bases, with 8 bases between them. The CDR3 here is CSALFLDTQYF. In DNA, the CDR3 is TGCAGTGCTCTCTTCCTAGATACGCAGTATTTT.

This clonotype was seen a handful of times. The chain recombines TRBV7-2 with TRBJ2-3; D remains ambiguous. CDR3 length: 15 amino acids. CDR1 is SGHTA and CDR2 is FQGNSA in the germline V gene. V lost 4 bases and J lost 5, with 16 bases in between. Here the CDR3 DNA reads TGTGCCAGCAGCTCGCCCGGCAGACTGGGAGATACGCAGTATTTT. Translating it yields CASSSPGRLGDTQYF. Using reference TRBV7-2 and TRBJ2-3 for the parts outside the CDR3, the full variable domain is GAGVSQSPSNKVTEKGKDVELRCDPISGHTALYWYRQSLGQGLEFLIYFQGNSAPDKSGLPSDRFSAERTGGSVSTLTIQRTQQEDSAVYLCASSSPGRLGDTQYFGPGTRLTVL.

The genes are TRBV6-5 and TRBJ1-2; D is possibly TRBD1 (6 bases). CDR3 size: 15 residues. Trimming took 1 base from V and 2 from J, leaving 11 bases between them. Germline V gene lookup returns CDR1 MNHEY and CDR2 SVGAGI. CDR3 sequence (DNA): TGTGCCAGCAGTTACTTCCCGGACAGAAACTATGGCTACACCTTC. This encodes CASSYFPDRNYGYTF.

The chain has TRBV7-2 and TRBJ2-3; 13 nucleotides match TRBD2. This CDR3 contains 17 residues. Per germline, CDR1 SGHTA and CDR2 FQGNSA. With V trimmed by 0 bases and J by 5 bases, 5 bases remained unmatched. Here the CDR3 DNA reads TGTGCCAGCAGCTTAGCACTAGCGGGAGGGCATGGAGATACGCAGTATTTT. Translation gives CASSLALAGGHGDTQYF.

This clonotype has ten or more counts. The chain employs TRBV3-1 and TRBJ2-3, with D perhaps TRBD2 (6 bases). This CDR3 region has 13 residues. Germline loops: CDR1 LGHDT, CDR2 YNNKEL (reference sequence). V lost 4 bases, J lost 4 bases, and 9 bases lay in between. CDR3 in DNA: TGTGCCAGCAGCCCTCGGGGGTCAGATACGCAGTATTTT. Protein sequence: CASSPRGSDTQYF.

The V call is TRBV27, the J call TRBJ2-3; no firm D call. V was pared by 7 bases and J by 2 bases, with 16 bases between. The CDR3 sequence is 15 residues long. Germline V gene lookup returns CDR1 MNHEY and CDR2 SMNVEV (reference sequence). CDR3 nucleotide sequence: TGTGCCAGCACCCTTAGCCCTAATCCCACAGATACGCAGTATTTT. This encodes CASTLSPNPTDTQYF.

CDR3 in amino acids: CASTEDRDNEQFF. The CDR3 bases are TGTGCCAGCACCGAGGACAGGGACAATGAGCAGTTCTTC. The chain uses TRBV12-3 or TRBV12-4 and TRBJ2-1; TRBD1 matches 8 bases. This CDR3 contains 13 residues. Trimming removed 7 bases from V and 5 bases from J; junction bases left unmatched: 4.